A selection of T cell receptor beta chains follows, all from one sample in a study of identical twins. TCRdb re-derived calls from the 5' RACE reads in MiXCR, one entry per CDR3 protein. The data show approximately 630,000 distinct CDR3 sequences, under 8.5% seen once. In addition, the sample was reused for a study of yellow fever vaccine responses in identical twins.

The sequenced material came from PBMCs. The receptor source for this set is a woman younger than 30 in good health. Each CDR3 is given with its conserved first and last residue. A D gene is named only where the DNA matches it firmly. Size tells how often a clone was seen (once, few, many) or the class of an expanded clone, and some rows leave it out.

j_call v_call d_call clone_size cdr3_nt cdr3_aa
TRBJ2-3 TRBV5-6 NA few TGTGCCAGCAGCGAGAAGAGAAGCACAGATACGCAGTATTTT CASSEKRSTDTQYF
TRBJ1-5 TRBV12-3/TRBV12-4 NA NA TGTGCCAGCAGTTTTTGGTCCGAATCTCCCCAGCATTTT CASSFWSESPQHF
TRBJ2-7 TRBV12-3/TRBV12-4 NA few TGTGCCAGCAGTTCCCCATTTGATACCGGCTCCTACGAGCAGTACTTC CASSSPFDTGSYEQYF
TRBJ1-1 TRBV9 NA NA TGTGCCAGCAGCGTAGACCGGGGTACTGAAGCTTTCTTT CASSVDRGTEAFF
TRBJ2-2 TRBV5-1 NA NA TGCGCCAGCCTGGGGGGACAGACCAACACCGGGGAGCTGTTTTTT CASLGGQTNTGELFF
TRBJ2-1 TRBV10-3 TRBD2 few TGTGCCATCAGTGGCGGGGGTAATGAGCAGTTCTTC CAISGGGNEQFF
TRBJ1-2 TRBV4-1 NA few TGCGCCAGCAGCCAAGAGACATACGATGGCTACACCTTC CASSQETYDGYTF
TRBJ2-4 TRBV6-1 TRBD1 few TGTGCCAGCAGTGAACAGGGACAGGGAAACATTCAGTACTTC CASSEQGQGNIQYF
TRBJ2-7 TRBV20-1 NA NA TGCAGTGCTAGGGTCAACTCCTACGAGCAGTACTTC CSARVNSYEQYF
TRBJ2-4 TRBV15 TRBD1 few TGTGCCACCAGCAAGACAGGGGCCAAAAACATTCAGTACTTC CATSKTGAKNIQYF
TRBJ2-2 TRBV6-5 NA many TGTGCCAGCAGTTACTCGAGACTCGGGACCGGGGAGCTGTTTTTT CASSYSRLGTGELFF
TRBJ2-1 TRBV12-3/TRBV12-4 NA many TGTGCCAGCAGGGTGGGGGCAGGGCCAAATGAGCAGTTCTTC CASRVGAGPNEQFF
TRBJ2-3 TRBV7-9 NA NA TGTGCCACCTCTACGGACAGAAGCACAGATACGCAGTATTTT CATSTDRSTDTQYF
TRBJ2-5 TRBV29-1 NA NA TGCAGCGTTGAAGGGTCCCCGGGGGAGACCCAGTACTTC CSVEGSPGETQYF
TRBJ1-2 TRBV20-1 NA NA TGCAGTGCTAGAGATCTTGAGGGAGGGATCTATGGCTACACCTTC CSARDLEGGIYGYTF
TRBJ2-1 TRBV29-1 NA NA TGCAGCGTTGGTTACAGGCTCCTCTACAATGAGCAGTTCTTC CSVGYRLLYNEQFF
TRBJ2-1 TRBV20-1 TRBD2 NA TGCAGTGCTAGAGATGGGCGGGAGGGTGTCCATGAGCAGTTCTTC CSARDGREGVHEQFF
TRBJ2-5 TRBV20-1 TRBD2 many TGCAGTGCTAGAGAACTAGCGGGAGGGGAAGAGACCCAGTACTTC CSARELAGGEETQYF
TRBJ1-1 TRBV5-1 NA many TGCGCCAGCAGGGCCCTCCTCACAGGGTCAGGGAACACTGAAGCTTTCTTT CASRALLTGSGNTEAFF
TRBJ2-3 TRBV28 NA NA TGTGCCAGCAGTTTTAGGGGGTACACAGATACGCAGTATTTT CASSFRGYTDTQYF
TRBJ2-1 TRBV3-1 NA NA TGTGCCAGCAGCAGACAGTTATACAATGAGCAGTTCTTC CASSRQLYNEQFF
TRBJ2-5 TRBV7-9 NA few TGTGCCAGCTCCTACCCGACGGGAGATCGGGAGACCCAGTACTTC CASSYPTGDRETQYF
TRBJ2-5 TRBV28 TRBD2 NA TGTGCCAGCAGTTTAGCACCTAGCGGGACCCAGTACTTC CASSLAPSGTQYF
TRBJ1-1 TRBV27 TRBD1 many TGTGCCAGCACCCCCTTGACAGGGGTGGGAACTGAAGCTTTCTTT CASTPLTGVGTEAFF
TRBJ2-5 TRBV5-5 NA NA TGTGCCAGCAGCTTCCGGGAGCTAGAGACCCAGTACTTC CASSFRELETQYF
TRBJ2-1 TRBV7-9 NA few TGTGCCAGCAGCGGAATACTAGGTTCAGATGAGCAGTTCTTC CASSGILGSDEQFF
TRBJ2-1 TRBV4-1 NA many TGCGCCAGCAGCCTACCGGGACACGGATACAATGAGCAGTTCTTC CASSLPGHGYNEQFF
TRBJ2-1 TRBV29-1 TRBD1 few TGCAGCGCCCGACAGGGGCCCAATGAGCAGTTCTTC CSARQGPNEQFF
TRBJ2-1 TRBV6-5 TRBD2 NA TGTGCCAGCAGTTACTCTTTGACGGGAGGGTTCAACAATGAGCAGTTCTTC CASSYSLTGGFNNEQFF
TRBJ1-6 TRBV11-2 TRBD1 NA TGTGCCAGCAGCTCGCCCGGACAGGGCGGTAATTCACCCCTCCACTTT CASSSPGQGGNSPLHF
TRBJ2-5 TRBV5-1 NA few TGCGCCAGCAGCTCCCGGACGTCCCCACAAGAGACCCAGTACTTC CASSSRTSPQETQYF
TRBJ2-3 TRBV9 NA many TGTGCCAGCAGCCTTCGTGATTTGCCCCTCACAGATACGCAGTATTTT CASSLRDLPLTDTQYF
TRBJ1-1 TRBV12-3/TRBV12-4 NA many TGTGCCAGCAGTTTTGGGAGGGGGTACACTGAAGCTTTCTTT CASSFGRGYTEAFF
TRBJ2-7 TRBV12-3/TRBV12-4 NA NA TGTGCCAGCAGTTTGAGGGCAGGGTCAGATGAGCAGTACTTC CASSLRAGSDEQYF
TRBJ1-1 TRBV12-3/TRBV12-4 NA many TGTGCCAGCAGTGTCACACCGAACACTGAAGCTTTCTTT CASSVTPNTEAFF
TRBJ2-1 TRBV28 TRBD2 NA TGTACCATCAGTTTACTCCGCCAAACTGGGGCTAGCGGGGGTGGGGAGTTCTTC CTISLLRQTGASGGGEFF
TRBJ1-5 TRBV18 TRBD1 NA TGTGCCAGCTCCCAAGGACAGGACTATAGCAATCAGCCCCAGCATTTT CASSQGQDYSNQPQHF
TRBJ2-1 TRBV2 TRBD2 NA TGTGCCTGCTGTTTTACTAGCGGGAGGGCCCCCTACAATGAGCAGTTCTTC CACCFTSGRAPYNEQFF